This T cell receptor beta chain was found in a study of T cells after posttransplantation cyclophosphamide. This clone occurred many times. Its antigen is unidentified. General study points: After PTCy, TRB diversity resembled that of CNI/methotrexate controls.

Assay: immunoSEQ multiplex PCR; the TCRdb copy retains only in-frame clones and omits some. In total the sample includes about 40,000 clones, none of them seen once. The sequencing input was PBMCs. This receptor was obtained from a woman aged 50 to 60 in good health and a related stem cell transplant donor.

The CDR3 region is CASQGVGTEAFF. As DNA, the CDR3 is TGTGCCTCGCAGGGTGTCGGGACTGAAGCTTTCTTT. The chain recombines TRBV10-3 with TRBJ1-1, with D tentatively TRBD1 (5 bases). The CDR3 totals 12 residues. The V end was cut by 11 bases, the J end by 5 bases, with 15 bases between. The germline gives CDR1 ENHRY, CDR2 SYGVKD.